This T cell receptor beta chain was captured in a study of blood T cell repertoires in COVID-19. At the level of the study: T cells, B-cell-depleted T cells, or PBMCs provided the cDNA or gDNA that served as material.

Per the study methods: Estimated nucleated cell counts came from reference gene primer amplification. TCRdb keeps only in-frame clones here, not all; method: immunoSEQ multiplex PCR. V and J calls and clone size are those listed in that table; D and trimming were worked out from the DNA. This table holds roughly 170,000 clones, about 88% found once. The V end lost 2 bases, the J end lost 1 base, and 8 bases lay between the germline ends. The V gene's germline CDR1 is MNHEY and CDR2 SVGAGI. There are 14 residues in the CDR3. This clone was seen only a few times. The clonotype originates from a man aged 60 to 75 with acute or convalescent COVID-19. What was sequenced was peripheral blood. The genes are TRBV6-5 and TRBJ1-1; D ambiguous. Here the CDR3 DNA reads TGTGCCAGCAGTTACAGCTACGGGAACACTGAAGCTTTCTTT. It codes for CASSYSYGNTEAFF.